A selection of T cell receptor beta chains follows, all from one sample in a study of T cell responses to AZD1222 COVID-19 vaccine. Clones were sequenced by immunoSEQ multiplex PCR, and TCRdb holds only the in-frame ones, with some missing. The sample has about 99,000 clones; 70% to 90% are singletons. This specimen was peripheral blood, taken on day 0 of AZD1222 vaccination. All receptors come from an adult in good health. The CDR3 runs from the conserved cysteine through the conserved F or W. D genes are given only for firm matches. Some rows have no size entry. The others give once, few or many, or a class for an expanded clone.

j_gene | len | abundance | d_gene | v_gene | CDR3aa | CDR3nt
TRBJ2-2 | 14 | - | - | TRBV5-1 | CASSFRANTGELFF | TGCGCCAGCAGCTTTCGAGCGAACACCGGGGAGCTGTTTTTT
TRBJ1-1 | 13 | - | - | TRBV12-3/TRBV12-4 | CASSQRQGLEAFF | TGTGCCAGCAGTCAACGCCAGGGGCTTGAAGCTTTCTTT
TRBJ2-1 | 15 | once | - | TRBV11-2 | CASSLGTQSYNEQFF | TGTGCCAGCAGCTTAGGTACTCAGTCCTACAATGAGCAGTTCTTC
TRBJ1-2 | 15 | few | - | TRBV2 | CASSPQVSSFYGYTF | TGTGCCAGCAGCCCACAGGTCAGCTCCTTCTATGGCTACACCTTC
TRBJ2-1 | 17 | - | TRBD2 | TRBV4-2 | CASSQIGVSGSYNEQFF | TGTGCCAGCAGCCAAATAGGGGTTAGCGGGTCCTACAATGAGCAGTTCTTC
TRBJ2-2 | 12 | - | - | TRBV19 | CASSTYTGELFF | TGTGCCAGTAGTACTTACACCGGGGAGCTGTTTTTT
TRBJ2-2 | 14 | - | - | TRBV5-5 | CASSLVAGTGELFF | TGTGCCAGCAGCTTGGTGGCCGGCACCGGGGAGCTGTTTTTT
TRBJ2-2 | 16 | - | - | TRBV30 | CAWSGGPTSNTGELFF | TGTGCCTGGAGTGGGGGGCCAACCTCGAACACCGGGGAGCTGTTTTTT
TRBJ2-1 | 13 | - | - | TRBV7-2 | CASSLARNNEQFF | TGTGCCAGCAGCTTAGCCAGAAACAATGAGCAGTTCTTC
TRBJ2-1 | 15 | few | TRBD2 | TRBV27 | CASSRASGRFNEQFF | TGTGCCAGCAGCAGAGCTAGCGGGAGGTTCAATGAGCAGTTCTTC
TRBJ2-5 | 17 | - | TRBD2 | TRBV6-1 | CASSELAGAMYQETQYF | TGTGCCAGCAGTGAACTAGCGGGGGCCATGTACCAAGAGACCCAGTACTTC
TRBJ2-7 | 13 | - | - | TRBV18 | CASSPLGIHEQYF | TGTGCCAGCTCACCATTGGGGATCCACGAGCAGTACTTC
TRBJ2-1 | 15 | - | TRBD2 | TRBV10-1 | CAISGLAGGADEQFF | TGCGCCATCTCAGGACTAGCGGGAGGCGCGGATGAGCAGTTCTTC
TRBJ2-2 | 17 | - | - | TRBV18 | CASSPRWRVLNTGELFF | TGTGCCAGCTCACCACGCTGGCGGGTGCTGAACACCGGGGAGCTGTTTTTT
TRBJ2-3 | 15 | - | - | TRBV19 | CASSMTGAATDTQYF | TGTGCCAGTAGTATGACGGGGGCGGCCACAGATACGCAGTATTTT
TRBJ1-1 | 13 | - | - | TRBV7-9 | CASSLTQGTEAFF | TGTGCCAGCAGCCTAACACAGGGCACTGAAGCTTTCTTT
TRBJ1-1 | 13 | - | - | TRBV7-7 | CASSLGRFTEAFF | TGTGCTAGCAGCTTGGGCCGATTCACTGAAGCTTTCTTT
TRBJ2-1 | 15 | - | - | TRBV9 | CASSVVRGVSAEQFF | TGTGCCAGCAGCGTAGTTAGGGGGGTTTCTGCTGAGCAGTTCTTC
TRBJ2-7 | 15 | - | TRBD2 | TRBV19 | CASSISGGQGYEQYF | TGTGCCAGTAGTATAAGCGGGGGGCAGGGCTACGAGCAGTACTTC
TRBJ2-3 | 15 | - | - | TRBV15 | CATSTGARGTDTQYF | TGTGCCACCAGCACCGGGGCTCGGGGTACAGATACGCAGTATTTT
TRBJ1-5 | 16 | - | TRBD1 | TRBV24-1 | CATSDSGQGTNQPQHF | TGTGCCACCAGTGATTCGGGACAGGGGACCAATCAGCCCCAGCATTTT
TRBJ1-6 | 12 | few | - | TRBV27 | CASRPYNSPLHF | TGTGCCAGCAGGCCATATAATTCACCCCTCCACTTT
TRBJ1-5 | 13 | - | - | TRBV19 | CASSIRSGEPQHF | TGTGCCAGTAGTATTAGGTCAGGGGAGCCCCAGCATTTT
TRBJ2-2 | 16 | - | - | TRBV6-5 | CASSYQPRQNTGELFF | TGTGCCAGCAGTTACCAACCGAGACAGAACACCGGGGAGCTGTTTTTT
TRBJ2-1 | 13 | - | TRBD2 | TRBV9 | CASSEGTISEQFF | TGTGCCAGCAGCGAGGGGACTATCAGTGAGCAGTTCTTC
TRBJ2-3 | 14 | few | TRBD2 | TRBV3-1/TRBV3-2 | CASSHGGGTDTQYF | TGTGCCAGCAGCCATGGGGGGGGGACAGATACGCAGTATTTT
TRBJ1-2 | 18 | - | - | TRBV12-1 | CASSSMPGQKREGDGYTF | TGTGCCAGCAGCTCGATGCCGGGACAGAAAAGAGAAGGAGATGGCTACACCTTC
TRBJ1-1 | 14 | - | - | TRBV2 | CASTPDTAHTEAFF | TGTGCCTCCACACCCGATACAGCCCACACTGAAGCTTTCTTT
TRBJ2-1 | 17 | - | TRBD2 | TRBV11-2 | CASSPELAGGPGNEQFF | TGTGCCAGCAGCCCAGAGCTAGCGGGAGGGCCAGGGAATGAGCAGTTCTTC
TRBJ1-1 | 15 | - | TRBD1 | TRBV5-1 | CASSFTNRGSAEAFF | TGCGCCAGCAGCTTCACAAACAGGGGGTCCGCTGAAGCTTTCTTT
TRBJ1-1 | 15 | once | - | TRBV5-1 | CASSLASGGNTEAFF | TGCGCCAGCAGCTTGGCCTCGGGGGGCAACACTGAAGCTTTCTTT
TRBJ2-1 | 15 | - | - | TRBV6-4 | CASRTPPPSYNEQFF | TGTGCCAGCCGAACCCCCCCTCCCTCCTACAATGAGCAGTTCTTC
TRBJ2-1 | 16 | - | TRBD1 | TRBV7-3 | CASSLNPAGGYNEQFF | TGTGCCAGCAGCTTAAACCCAGCAGGGGGTTATAATGAGCAGTTCTTC
TRBJ2-7 | 17 | - | TRBD1 | TRBV4-2 | CASSQDLATGGSYEQYF | TGTGCCAGCAGCCAAGATTTAGCGACAGGGGGGTCCTACGAGCAGTACTTC
TRBJ2-1 | 13 | - | - | TRBV9 | CASSPSSYNEQFF | TGTGCCAGCAGCCCAAGCTCCTACAATGAGCAGTTCTTC
TRBJ2-1 | 16 | - | - | TRBV1 | CTSSLRGSSSYNEQFF | TGCACCAGCAGCCTAAGAGGATCGAGCTCCTACAATGAGCAGTTCTTC
TRBJ2-3 | 19 | - | - | TRBV4-3 | CASSLQTPRTTPGADTQYF | TGCGCCAGCAGCCTTCAAACCCCGAGGACTACCCCCGGGGCAGATACGCAGTATTTT
TRBJ1-2 | 14 | - | - | TRBV19 | CASSMTKDIYGYTF | TGTGCCAGTAGTATGACGAAAGATATCTATGGCTACACCTTC
TRBJ1-1 | 15 | - | - | TRBV5-8 | CASSRRTVRNTEAFF | TGTGCCAGCAGCCGACGGACAGTCCGGAACACTGAAGCTTTCTTT
TRBJ1-4 | 15 | - | - | TRBV11-2 | CASSVGWRRNEKLFF | TGTGCCAGCAGCGTAGGCTGGCGGCGTAATGAAAAACTGTTTTTT
TRBJ1-1 | 16 | - | - | TRBV5-3 | CARSLAVGGKNTEAFF | TGTGCCAGAAGCTTGGCCGTCGGAGGGAAGAACACTGAAGCTTTCTTT
TRBJ1-1 | 13 | - | - | TRBV10-3 | CASVRGMNTEAFF | TGTGCCTCGGTCAGGGGCATGAACACTGAAGCTTTCTTT
TRBJ1-2 | 13 | few | - | TRBV29-1 | CSVEGGGSEGYTF | TGCAGCGTTGAAGGCGGGGGAAGTGAGGGCTACACCTTC
TRBJ1-4 | 14 | - | TRBD1 | TRBV5-1 | CASSLGTGGEKLFF | TGCGCCAGCAGCTTGGGGACAGGGGGTGAAAAACTGTTTTTT
TRBJ1-4 | 14 | - | - | TRBV25-1 | CASSEWGVNEKLFF | TGTGCCAGCAGTGAATGGGGGGTTAATGAAAAACTGTTTTTT
TRBJ2-2 | 15 | - | TRBD1 | TRBV2 | CASSHSAGGGGELFF | TGTGCCAGCAGTCATTCGGCAGGGGGTGGGGGGGAGCTGTTTTTT
TRBJ2-3 | 13 | - | - | TRBV11-1 | CASRRTATDTQYF | TGTGCCAGCAGGAGGACAGCGACAGATACGCAGTATTTT
TRBJ1-1 | 13 | - | TRBD1 | TRBV2 | CASSADRETEAFF | TGTGCCAGCAGTGCGGACAGGGAGACTGAAGCTTTCTTT
TRBJ2-7 | 15 | - | - | TRBV7-3 | CASSQGDGGPDEQYF | TGTGCCAGCTCCCAGGGGGACGGGGGGCCGGACGAGCAGTACTTC